The 7 T cell receptor beta chains in this list originate from one sample, sequenced in a study of OX40 agonist ivuxolimab in advanced cancers. Clones were read by immunoSEQ multiplex PCR, and TCRdb kept only the in-frame ones, dropping some. The sample lists about 60,000 clones; 65% to 90% were seen once. The source material was CD4+ or CD8+ T cells sorted from blood, sampled in a trial of the OX40 agonist ivuxolimab. The receptors were gathered from an adult with an advanced solid tumor such as melanoma, head and neck, liver or kidney cancer.

The chain combines TRBV2 with TRBJ2-3; no clear D. V shed 2 bases and J shed 0 bases, with 6 bases lying between them. Germline CDR1 and CDR2: SNHLY and FYNNEI. CDR3 length: 14 amino acids. The CDR3 bases are TGTGCCAGCAGTGAATATTCTAGCACAGATACGCAGTATTTT. Translation gives CASSEYSSTDTQYF. The variable domain in full, completed from reference TRBV2 and TRBJ2-3, reads EPEVTQTPSHQVTQMGQEVILRCVPISNHLYFYWYRQILGQKVEFLVSFYNNEISEKSEIFDDQFSVERPDGSNFTLKIRSTKLEDSAMYFCASSEYSSTDTQYFGPGTRLTVL.

The chain couples TRBV28 to TRBJ2-7, with D possibly being TRBD1 (6 bases). V lost 4 bases, J lost 3 bases, and 16 bases lay in between. Germline assignment: CDR1 MDHEN and CDR2 SYDVKM. The CDR3 runs to 15 residues. The CDR3 loop is CASSSNGQGIYEQYF. The CDR3 region has the DNA TGTGCCAGCAGTTCTAACGGGCAGGGGATCTACGAGCAGTACTTC.

The chain links TRBV5-1 to TRBJ1-5, with D maybe TRBD1 (5 bases). V was pared by 4 bases and J by 5 bases, with 13 bases between. Germline-derived CDR1 and CDR2 are SGHRS and YFSETQ. CDR3 length: 14 amino acids. CDR3 sequence (DNA): TGCGCCAGCAGCCCCTGGGGAGGGGATCAGCCCCAGCATTTT. Translation gives CASSPWGGDQPQHF.

The genes are TRBV6-5 and TRBJ2-3, with TRBD2 as a possible D gene (6 bases). Trimming cost V 4 bases and J 4 bases, with 18 bases left between them. Germline V lookup: CDR1 MNHEY, CDR2 SVGAGI. The CDR3 sequence is 16 residues long. CDR3 nucleotides: TGTGCCAGCAGTTCCGGGACTCTAGTTGGGGCAGATACGCAGTATTTT. Translated: CASSSGTLVGADTQYF.

The J gene is TRBJ2-3, the V gene TRBV5-6, with 9 bases that match TRBD1. CDR3 length equals 14 residues. The V gene end was trimmed by 5 bases and the J gene end by 11 bases; junction bases not matched to a gene: 12. Germline V gene lookup returns CDR1 SGHDT and CDR2 YYEEEE. The CDR3 region is CASSHPGQGLRQYF. The CDR3 DNA reads as TGTGCCAGCAGTCATCCGGGACAGGGTTTACGGCAGTATTTT.

The chain couples TRBV18 to TRBJ2-2, with D tentatively TRBD2 (6 bases). CDR1 is KGHSH, CDR2 LQKENI, per germline. The CDR3 covers 15 residues. V lost 4 bases and J lost 6, with 15 bases in between. CDR3 region: CASSQQTSAAGELFF. The CDR3 nucleotides are TGTGCCAGCTCACAACAGACTAGTGCTGCCGGGGAGCTGTTTTTT.

This chain links TRBV5-5 with TRBJ1-6; tentatively, D is TRBD1 (5 bases). V lost 4 bases and J lost 8, with 13 bases in between. Germline loops: CDR1 SGHKS, CDR2 YYEKEE (reference sequence). The CDR3 has 14 amino acids. For the CDR3, the DNA is TGTGCCAGCAGCAATCAGGGTGGCGATTCACCCCTCCACTTT. It translates to CASSNQGGDSPLHF.